This TCR beta chain was sequenced in a study of T cells in Graves' hyperthyroidism and ophthalmopathy. Study-level background: Peripheral blood was obtained at initial diagnosis, preceding any treatment. Study-wide findings and caveats: Most thyroid clonotypes expanded above 0.001 were also detected in blood.

Amplified regions were TCR beta CDR3 sequences from RNA transcripts. HTBI primers were the set used in a first-round RT-PCR of the TCR CDR3. MiXCR, applied by TCRdb to the multiplex PCR reads, yields one record per CDR3 protein. The data contain around 300,000 distinct CDR3 sequences, 13% of them singletons. V gave up 3 bases and J gave up 6 bases, with 9 bases separating them. The CDR3 is made up of 13 amino acids. The V gene's germline CDR1 is SGHNT and CDR2 YENEEA. This clonotype was counted ten times or more. Its antigen is unidentified. Patients with uncontrolled infections, other autoimmune diseases, pregnancy or lactation were excluded.

The chain is built from TRBV11-3 and TRBJ2-1, with D possibly TRBD2 on 6 matching bases. This clonotype was sampled from a woman aged 25 to 39 with Graves' hyperthyroidism that later progressed to Graves' ophthalmopathy. The sequenced sample was blood. CDR3 region: CASSFGLINEQFF. In DNA, the CDR3 is TGTGCCAGCAGCTTTGGACTAATCAATGAGCAGTTCTTC.